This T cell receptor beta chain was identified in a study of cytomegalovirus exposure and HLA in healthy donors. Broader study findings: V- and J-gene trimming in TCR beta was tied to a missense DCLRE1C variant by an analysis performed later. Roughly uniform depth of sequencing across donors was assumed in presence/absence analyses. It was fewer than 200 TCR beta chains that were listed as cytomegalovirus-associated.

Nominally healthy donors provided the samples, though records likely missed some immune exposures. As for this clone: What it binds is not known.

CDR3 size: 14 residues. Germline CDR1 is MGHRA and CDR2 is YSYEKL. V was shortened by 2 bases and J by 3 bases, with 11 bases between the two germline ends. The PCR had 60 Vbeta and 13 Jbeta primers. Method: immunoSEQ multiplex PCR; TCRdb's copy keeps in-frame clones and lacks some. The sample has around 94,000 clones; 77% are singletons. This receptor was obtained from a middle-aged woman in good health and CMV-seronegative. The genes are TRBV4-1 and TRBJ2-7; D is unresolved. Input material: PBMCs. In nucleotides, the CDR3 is TGCGCCAGCAGCCAACCTAGTCGTATCTACGAGCAGTACTTC. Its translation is CASSQPSRIYEQYF.